These 22 T cell receptor beta chains were sequenced from one sample in a study of blood T cell repertoires in COVID-19. TCRdb's table, derived via immunoSEQ multiplex PCR, lists solely in-frame clones and lacks some. The sample holds roughly 380,000 clones, roughly 85% seen once. Sequenced input: peripheral blood. These receptors came from a woman in her late teens or twenties with acute or convalescent COVID-19.

The J gene is TRBJ1-1, the V gene TRBV7-9; TRBD1 matches at 8 bases. The trim removed 2 bases at V and 5 bases at J, leaving 4 bases unmatched. Per the germline V gene, CDR1 is SEHNR and CDR2 is FQNEAQ (reference sequence). The CDR3 loop spans 14 amino acids. The CDR3 DNA is TGTGCCAGCAGCTTAAAGGGACAGGCGACTGAAGCTTTCTTT. Translating it yields CASSLKGQATEAFF.

This chain uses TRBV15 with TRBJ2-2; 7 bases are shared with TRBD1. V trimming: 0 bases; J trimming: 1 base; junction bases outside the gene matches: 2. This CDR3 comprises 16 residues. Germline V gene lookup returns CDR1 LNHNV and CDR2 YYDKDF (reference sequence). CDR3 bases: TGTGCCACCAGCAGAGATAGGACAGGGAACACCGGGGAGCTGTTTTTT. Amino acid sequence: CATSRDRTGNTGELFF. Looking up the rest from reference TRBV15 and TRBJ2-2 gives the full variable domain: DAMVIQNPRYQVTQFGKPVTLSCSQTLNHNVMYWYQQKSSQAPKLLFHYYDKDFNNEADTPDNFQSRRPNTSFCFLDIRSPGLGDTAMYLCATSRDRTGNTGELFFGEGSRLTVL.

The chain uses TRBV19 and TRBJ1-1, with 10 bases that match TRBD1. The V and J ends lost 1 base and 3 bases, in that order; junction bases with no gene match: 2. The CDR3 sequence is 15 residues long. Looked up from germline, CDR1 is LNHDA and CDR2 is SQIVND (reference sequence). CDR3 nucleotides: TGTGCCAGTAGTATAGGGGACAGGGGCGACACTGAAGCTTTCTTT. Protein product: CASSIGDRGDTEAFF.

This rearrangement joins TRBV18 to TRBJ1-2; no clear D. Trimming cost V 6 bases and J 3 bases, with 11 bases left between them. CDR3 size: 13 residues. Per the germline V gene, CDR1 is KGHSH and CDR2 is LQKENI. The CDR3 sequence is CASSPGGDYGYTF. Here the CDR3 DNA reads TGTGCCAGCTCCCCAGGCGGGGACTATGGCTACACCTTC.

The rearrangement joins TRBV2 to TRBJ2-5; 7 nucleotides match TRBD2. This CDR3 contains 19 residues. Germline CDR1 and CDR2: SNHLY and FYNNEI. J was trimmed by 1 base and V by 6 bases; bases with no gene match: 20. CDR3 nucleotide sequence: TGTGCCAGCAGGAGCCCGGGAGGTATGGGTTGGAAGCTCCAAGAGACCCAGTACTTC. Protein sequence: CASRSPGGMGWKLQETQYF.

This clone has just a few counts. The J gene is TRBJ1-1, the V gene TRBV5-6; D gene ambiguous. V shed 2 bases and J shed 3 bases, with 14 bases lying between them. The CDR3 is made up of 15 amino acids. Per germline, CDR1 SGHDT and CDR2 YYEEEE. CDR3 sequence reads: CASSFLSYQDTEAFF. CDR3 sequence (DNA): TGTGCCAGCAGCTTTTTGTCCTATCAGGACACTGAAGCTTTCTTT.

This chain uses TRBV21-1 with TRBJ2-7; whether TRBD2, the table's D call, matches the DNA was not checked. TRBV21-1 is a documented pseudogene. The CDR3 length is 15 residues. The CDR3 coding sequence is TGTGCCAGCAGCAAAGTAGGGACTAGACCCTACGAGCAGTACTTC. Translated: CASSKVGTRPYEQYF.

This clone occurred once. V gene TRBV13 combines with J gene TRBJ2-3, with 9 bases lining up with TRBD2. Germline loops: CDR1 PRHDT, CDR2 FYEKMQ (reference sequence). The trim removed 0 bases at V and 8 bases at J, leaving 12 bases unmatched. The CDR3 extends over 17 amino acids. The CDR3 DNA sequence: TGTGCCAGCAGCTTAGGGGGACTAGCCCCGAGAGGGGCTACGCAGTATTTT. This sequence encodes CASSLGGLAPRGATQYF.

The V and J genes are TRBV2 and TRBJ2-3; 12 positions match TRBD2. CDR1 and CDR2 from the germline V gene are SNHLY and FYNNEI. V lost 8 bases, J lost 2 bases, and 2 bases stayed unmatched. This CDR3 region has 14 residues. This CDR3 reads CASLAGGNTDTQYF. The CDR3 DNA reads as TGTGCCAGCCTAGCGGGGGGGAACACAGATACGCAGTATTTT.

Many counts were recorded for this clone. The chain carries TRBV6-6 and TRBJ1-5, with a possible D match to TRBD1 (5 bases). Trimming removed 6 bases at V and 0 bases at J, with 21 bases between. The CDR3 is 18 residues long. The germline V gene has CDR1 MNHNY and CDR2 SVGAGI (reference sequence). This CDR3 is CASRRDQGTGYSNQPQHF. The CDR3 bases are TGTGCCAGCAGACGAGACCAGGGAACCGGTTATAGCAATCAGCCCCAGCATTTT.

This chain connects TRBV19 to TRBJ1-4, with D tentatively TRBD1 (5 bases). CDR3 length: 16 amino acids. V lost 6 bases and J lost 0, with 14 bases in between. Germline CDR1 and CDR2: LNHDA and SQIVND (reference sequence). The CDR3: CASRSWDSATNEKLFF. CDR3 DNA sequence: TGTGCCAGTAGATCCTGGGACTCTGCAACTAATGAAAAACTGTTTTTT.

This chain connects TRBV9 to TRBJ2-2; D possibly corresponds to TRBD2 (6 bases). With 9 bases removed from V and 7 bases from J, the gap between germline ends came to 16 bases. Germline assignment: CDR1 SGDLS and CDR2 YYNGEE. The CDR3 sequence is 13 residues long. CDR3 coding DNA: TGTGCCACCGGGAGACTCCTCAACGGGGAGCTGTTTTTT. Its protein product is CATGRLLNGELFF. Combining the CDR3 with reference TRBV9 and TRBJ2-2 gives the whole variable domain DSGVTQTPKHLITATGQRVTLRCSPRSGDLSVYWYQQSLDQGLQFLIQYYNGEERAKGNILERFSAQQFPDLHSELNLSSLELGDSALYFCATGRLLNGELFFGEGSRLTVL.

V and J are TRBV19 and TRBJ2-5; 10 positions match TRBD2. The CDR3 runs to 15 residues. Per the germline V gene, CDR1 is LNHDA and CDR2 is SQIVND (reference sequence). The junction had 7 bases not matched to a gene; V was cut back by 6 bases and J by 3 bases. CDR3 bases: TGTGCCAGTAGCTCACTAGCGGGGCAAGAAGAGACCCAGTACTTC. Its protein product is CASSSLAGQEETQYF.

The rearrangement uses TRBV5-1 and TRBJ2-7, with 7 nucleotides matching TRBD1. Trimming removed 2 bases from V and 4 bases from J; junction bases left unmatched: 3. This CDR3 contains 13 residues. From germline, CDR1 is SGHRS and CDR2 YFSETQ. As DNA, the CDR3 is TGCGCCAGCAGCTTCTCACAGGGGTACGAGCAGTACTTC. It translates to CASSFSQGYEQYF.

The chain uses TRBV4-1 and TRBJ1-2; D is unclear. V gave up 0 bases and J gave up 1 base, with 12 bases separating them. The CDR3 is 16 residues long. Germline CDR1 is MGHRA and CDR2 is YSYEKL. Here the CDR3 DNA reads TGCGCCAGCAGCCAAGATTCCCACCACATTAACTATGGCTACACCTTC. As protein: CASSQDSHHINYGYTF.

The chain employs TRBV5-1 and TRBJ2-7, with D hard to call. The CDR3 is 12 amino acids. The V end lost 0 bases, the J end lost 6 bases, and 7 bases lay between the germline ends. Per the germline V gene, CDR1 is SGHRS and CDR2 is YFSETQ. The CDR3 protein is CASSLAGSEQYF. Here the CDR3 DNA reads TGCGCCAGCAGCTTGGCCGGGTCCGAGCAGTACTTC.

CDR3 region: CASSERQGGYNEQFF. The CDR3 DNA follows: TGTGCCAGCAGTGAGAGACAGGGGGGTTACAATGAGCAGTTCTTC. The chain couples TRBV2 to TRBJ2-1; the match to TRBD1 covers 9 bases. J was trimmed by 4 bases and V by 3 bases; bases with no gene match: 4. Germline V CDR1 and CDR2: SNHLY, FYNNEI. CDR3 length: 15 residues.

This clone was found once. The chain recombines TRBV11-2 with TRBJ2-5, with 9 bases aligning to TRBD2. J was trimmed by 1 base and V by 5 bases; bases with no gene match: 5. Germline CDR1 is SGHAT and CDR2 is FQNNGV. The CDR3 is 15 residues long. CDR3 DNA sequence: TGTGCCAGCAGCCCGCCGGGACTAGCCCAAGAGACCCAGTACTTC. Encoded protein: CASSPPGLAQETQYF.

The rearrangement links TRBV27 to TRBJ2-7; possible D gene TRBD1, 6 bases. Trimming took off 4 bases at V and 1 base at J, with 8 bases between the two ends. This CDR3 region has 13 residues. The germline gives CDR1 MNHEY, CDR2 SMNVEV (reference sequence). CDR3 in DNA: TGTGCCAGCAGTTACAGGGAGTCCTACGAGCAGTACTTC. Protein product: CASSYRESYEQYF.

This sequence joins TRBV12-3 or TRBV12-4 and TRBJ2-1, with 12 nucleotides matching TRBD2. J lost 7 bases, V lost 8 bases, and 3 bases had no gene match. The CDR3 extends over 13 amino acids. CDR3 sequence reads: CASGLAGGNEQFF. The CDR3 nucleotides are TGTGCCAGCGGCCTAGCGGGGGGGAATGAGCAGTTCTTC.

This clone was detected ten times or more. The genes are TRBV6-5 and TRBJ1-1; the D gene is possibly TRBD1 (5 bases). Germline V gene data show CDR1 as MNHEY and CDR2 as SVGAGI. CDR3 length equals 15 residues. Trimming cost V 5 bases and J 6 bases, with 19 bases left between them. The CDR3 spells CASSLHSQGGAEAFF. CDR3 coding DNA: TGTGCCAGCAGTCTACATAGCCAGGGTGGGGCTGAAGCTTTCTTT.

The genes are TRBV19 and TRBJ2-7; a weak D match, TRBD2 (6 bases). The CDR3 runs to 16 residues. V was cut by 6 bases and J by 3 bases, with 21 bases left in between. Per the germline V gene, CDR1 is LNHDA and CDR2 is SQIVND (reference sequence). CDR3 sequence (DNA): TGTGCCAGTAGATTGGGTGGCGGGGAGTACGTCTACGAGCAGTACTTC. It encodes CASRLGGGEYVYEQYF.